This TCR beta chain was sequenced for a study of blood T cell repertoires in COVID-19 (dated by TCRdb to the early 2020s). Regarding the complete study: Samples from collaborators originated in the United States, Italy and Spain and spanned both the acute and convalescent phases of COVID-19. A de-identified subject ID, COVID-19 status, age in years and sex were almost always included in the sample metadata. The material from the prospective study consisted of cDNA or gDNA derived from T cells, B-cell-depleted T cells, or PBMCs. The repertoires were released in a freely available public database intended as a resource for research on the immune response to SARS-CoV-2. Where available, HLA class I and class II types were obtained from metadata supplied by the sample provider rather than from assay-based typing. The samples were drawn from two sources: the first 160 participants of the ongoing ImmuneRACE study, and fewer than 1,500 subjects contributed by 6 global collaborators. Deeply sampled blood TCRbeta repertoires from subjects exposed to, actively infected with, or recovered from COVID-19 were included in the dataset. Summary of the overall study and its limitations: The amount of clinical and demographic metadata varied by source and participant and was provided uncurated.

V was cut back by 0 bases and J by 1 base, leaving a gap of 6 bases between them. The CDR3 runs 14 residues from the cysteine to the phenylalanine. The sequence is cut down to CDR3 DNA, 42 bases in frame from base 1. CDR1 MNHNS and CDR2 SASEGT were looked up in the germline V gene. In the prospective study, participants were roughly 18 to 90 years old, resided in about 25 geographic areas of the United States, and were enrolled through a virtual design. In the prospective study, participants were assigned to cohorts based on the clinical history participants reported in a screening survey and a study questionnaire. Each participant in the prospective study had whole blood, serum and a nasopharyngeal or oropharyngeal swab collected by mobile phlebotomists. Over an approximately 2-month period, participants in the prospective study had the option of providing additional blood draws and questionnaires. Prospective study blood samples were shipped either frozen or at room temperature before DNA extraction.

For this clone: Its antigen specificity is not known. No base quality values were provided; no much bigger clone lies one nucleotide off.

TCRbeta CDR3 regions were amplified from genomic DNA by means of the immunoSEQ Assay, a bias-controlled multiplex PCR. From the authors' description of their analysis: Nucleated cell counts per sample were estimated from amplification of reference gene primers within the assay. To quantify the absolute abundance of each unique TCRbeta CDR3 rearrangement, sequence reads were collapsed and filtered. For each sample, productive Simpson clonality was calculated as the square root of Simpson's diversity index across productive rearrangements. TCRdb re-hosts the immuneACCESS table, in-frame sequences only. Its copies lack some clones; in the studies checked, an unresolved V gene accounts for under half of them, and the cause for the rest is not known. D and trimming were read from the DNA, whereas the V and J calls and clone size are those reported in that table. The sample table contains under 250,000 clones; only one count was recorded for approximately 88% of them. 2% to 3% of the sample goes to the ten largest clones.

The receptor's source is a woman in her thirties with acute COVID-19. The sequenced material came from PBMCs or T cells enriched from blood (not recorded which). Recombination joined TRBV6-1 with TRBJ1-1; the D gene cannot be named for sure. The CDR3 is CASSEAEENTEAFF. The sequenced DNA is TGTGCCAGCAGTGAAGCCGAGGAGAACACTGAAGCTTTCTTT.